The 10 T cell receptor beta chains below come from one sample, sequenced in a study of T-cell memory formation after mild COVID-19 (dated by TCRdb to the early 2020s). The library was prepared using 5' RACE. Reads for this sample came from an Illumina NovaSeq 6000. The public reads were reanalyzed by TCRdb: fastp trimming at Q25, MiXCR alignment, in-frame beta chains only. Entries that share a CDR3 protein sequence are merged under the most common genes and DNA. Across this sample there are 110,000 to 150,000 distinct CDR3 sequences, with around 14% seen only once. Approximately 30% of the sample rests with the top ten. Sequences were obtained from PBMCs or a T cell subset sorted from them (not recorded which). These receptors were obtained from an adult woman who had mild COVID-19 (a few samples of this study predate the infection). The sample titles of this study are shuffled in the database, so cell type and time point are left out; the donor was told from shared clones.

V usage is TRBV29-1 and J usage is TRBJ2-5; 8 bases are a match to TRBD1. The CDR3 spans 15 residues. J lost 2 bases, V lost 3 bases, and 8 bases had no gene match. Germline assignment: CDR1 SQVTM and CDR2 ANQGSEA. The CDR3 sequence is CSVDAGTGLQETQYF. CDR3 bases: TGCAGCGTTGACGCGGGGACAGGATTGCAAGAGACCCAGTACTTC.

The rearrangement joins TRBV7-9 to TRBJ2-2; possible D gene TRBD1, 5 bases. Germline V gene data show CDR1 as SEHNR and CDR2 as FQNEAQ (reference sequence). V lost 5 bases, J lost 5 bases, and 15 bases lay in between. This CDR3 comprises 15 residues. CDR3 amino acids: CASSVPPGLTGELFF. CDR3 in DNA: TGTGCCAGCAGCGTCCCTCCAGGGTTAACCGGGGAGCTGTTTTTT.

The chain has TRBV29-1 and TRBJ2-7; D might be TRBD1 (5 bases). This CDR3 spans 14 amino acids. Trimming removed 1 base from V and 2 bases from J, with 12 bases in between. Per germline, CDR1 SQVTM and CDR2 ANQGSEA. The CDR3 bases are TGCAGCGTTGAAGGGGAAGGGGTCCCCTACGAGCAGTACTTC. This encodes CSVEGEGVPYEQYF.

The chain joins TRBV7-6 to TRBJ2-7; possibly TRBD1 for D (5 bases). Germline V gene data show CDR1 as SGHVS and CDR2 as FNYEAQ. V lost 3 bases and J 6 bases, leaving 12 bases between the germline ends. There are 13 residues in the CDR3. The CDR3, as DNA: TGTGCCAGCAGCTTTAACCCCAGGGTCGAGCAGTACTTC. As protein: CASSFNPRVEQYF.

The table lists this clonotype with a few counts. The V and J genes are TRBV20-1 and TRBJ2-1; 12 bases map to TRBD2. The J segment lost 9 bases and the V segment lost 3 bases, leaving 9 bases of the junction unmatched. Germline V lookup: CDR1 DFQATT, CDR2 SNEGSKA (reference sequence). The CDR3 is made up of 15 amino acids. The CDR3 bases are TGCAGTGCTAGGGAACGGACTAGCGGGAACGCTGAGCAGTTCTTC. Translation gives CSARERTSGNAEQFF.

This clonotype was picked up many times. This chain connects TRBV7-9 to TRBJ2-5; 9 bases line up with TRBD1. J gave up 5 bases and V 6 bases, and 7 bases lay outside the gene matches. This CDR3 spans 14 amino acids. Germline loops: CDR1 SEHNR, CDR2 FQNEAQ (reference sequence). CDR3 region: CASSTGTGFETQYF. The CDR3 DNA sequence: TGTGCCAGCAGTACCGGGACAGGGTTTGAGACCCAGTACTTC. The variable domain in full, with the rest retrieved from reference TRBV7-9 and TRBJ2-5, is DTGVSQNPRHKITKRGQNVTFRCDPISEHNRLYWYRQTLGQGPEFLTYFQNEAQLEKSRLLSDRFSAERPKGSFSTLEIQRTEQGDSAMYLCASSTGTGFETQYFGPGTRLLVL.

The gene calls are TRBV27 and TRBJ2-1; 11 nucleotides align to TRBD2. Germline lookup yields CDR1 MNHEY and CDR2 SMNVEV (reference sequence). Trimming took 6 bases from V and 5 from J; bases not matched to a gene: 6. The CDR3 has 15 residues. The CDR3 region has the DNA TGTGCCAGCAGAAGACTAGCGGGACGCCACAATGAGCAGTTCTTC. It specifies CASRRLAGRHNEQFF.

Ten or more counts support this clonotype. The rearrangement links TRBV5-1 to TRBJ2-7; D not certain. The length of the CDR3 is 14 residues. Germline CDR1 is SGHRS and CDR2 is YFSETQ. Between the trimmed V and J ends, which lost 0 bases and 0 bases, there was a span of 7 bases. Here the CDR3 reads CASSLDGYSYEQYF. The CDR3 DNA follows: TGCGCCAGCAGCTTGGACGGATACTCCTACGAGCAGTACTTC.

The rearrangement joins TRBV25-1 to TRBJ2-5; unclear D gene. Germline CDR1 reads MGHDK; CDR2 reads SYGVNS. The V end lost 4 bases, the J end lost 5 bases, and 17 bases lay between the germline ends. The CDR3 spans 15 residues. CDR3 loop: CASSVERVNWETQYF. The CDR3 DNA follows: TGTGCCAGCAGTGTAGAAAGGGTCAATTGGGAGACCCAGTACTTC.

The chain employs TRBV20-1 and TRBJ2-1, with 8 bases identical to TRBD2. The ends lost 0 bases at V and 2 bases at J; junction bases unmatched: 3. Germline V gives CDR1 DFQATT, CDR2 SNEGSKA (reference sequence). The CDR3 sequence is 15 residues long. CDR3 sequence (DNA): TGCAGTGCTAGAGAACCTAGCGGGCCCTACAATGAGCAGTTCTTC. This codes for CSAREPSGPYNEQFF.